These 16 T cell receptor beta chains were sequenced from one sample in a study of blood T cell repertoires in COVID-19. Profiling relied on immunoSEQ multiplex PCR, and the TCRdb table lists in-frame clones only, not all of them. Of hundreds of thousands of clones listed, around 90% are singletons. The specimen was PBMCs or T cells enriched from blood (not recorded which). Receptor source: a woman between 40 and 55 years old who had recovered from COVID-19.

The genes are TRBV7-3 and TRBJ2-3; D remains unclear. This CDR3 comprises 13 residues. Trimming took off 3 bases at V and 2 bases at J, with 6 bases between the two ends. CDR1 SGHTA and CDR2 FQGTGA come from the germline V gene. The CDR3 here is CASSFGFTDTQYF. Written as DNA, the CDR3 is TGTGCCAGCAGCTTCGGGTTCACAGATACGCAGTATTTT.

This chain links TRBV4-3 with TRBJ2-7, with D hard to call. V gave up 0 bases and J gave up 4 bases, with 13 bases separating them. The CDR3 has 15 amino acids. Germline V lookup: CDR1 LGHNA, CDR2 YSLEER. The CDR3 here is CASSQEWKTRYEQYF. The CDR3 DNA is TGCGCCAGCAGCCAAGAATGGAAGACTCGTTACGAGCAGTACTTC.

This sequence joins TRBV4-1 and TRBJ1-5; D not resolved. The germline V and J ends were trimmed by 0 bases and 7 bases, with 13 bases remaining between them. The CDR3 covers 15 residues. Germline-derived CDR1 and CDR2 are MGHRA and YSYEKL. CDR3 sequence reads: CASSQDRVGEQPQHF. As DNA, the CDR3 is TGCGCCAGCAGCCAAGATCGAGTAGGAGAACAGCCCCAGCATTTT.

The chain links TRBV30 to TRBJ2-5, with D perhaps matching TRBD2 (5 bases). The germline V and J ends were trimmed by 2 bases and 1 base, with 17 bases remaining between them. The CDR3 spans 16 residues. Germline V gene data show CDR1 as GTSNPN and CDR2 as SVGIG (reference sequence). CDR3 in DNA: TGTGCCTGGAGTATCACTAGAAGAGGCTCCCAAGAGACCCAGTACTTC. Residues: CAWSITRRGSQETQYF.

The rearrangement links TRBV28 to TRBJ2-7, with TRBD1 matching 10 bases. The CDR3 totals 16 residues. V was clipped by 3 bases and J by 0 bases; unmatched bases: 5. Germline lookup yields CDR1 MDHEN and CDR2 SYDVKM. The CDR3 nucleotides are TGTGCCAGCAGTTTTGTCGGGACAGGGGCCTCCTACGAGCAGTACTTC. Translated, it gives CASSFVGTGASYEQYF.

A note on this clone: Mismatch with germline at one junction end may stem from a read error. J is TRBJ2-3 and V is TRBV9, with TRBD1 matching over 7 bases. CDR1 SGDLS and CDR2 YYNGEE come from the germline V gene. This CDR3 spans 14 amino acids. CDR3 residues: CASNVRGQGDTQYF. The CDR3, as DNA: TGTGCCAGCAACGTAAGGGGGCAAGGAGATACGCAGTATTTT. Complete variable domain (other parts from reference TRBV9 and TRBJ2-3): DSGVTQTPKHLITATGQRVTLRCSPRSGDLSVYWYQQSLDQGLQFLIQYYNGEERAKGNILERFSAQQFPDLHSELNLSSLELGDSALYFCASNVRGQGDTQYFGPGTRLTVL.

J is TRBJ1-1 and V is TRBV28; 7 bases fit TRBD1. Germline assignment: CDR1 MDHEN and CDR2 SYDVKM. With 5 bases clipped from V and 0 bases from J, the junction kept 3 bases outside the gene matches. The CDR3 is made up of 14 amino acids. This CDR3 reads CASSKQGLNTEAFF. The CDR3, as DNA: TGTGCCAGCAGTAAACAGGGGCTGAACACTGAAGCTTTCTTT.

The chain recombines TRBV7-9 with TRBJ2-1; no clear D. V dropped 2 bases and J dropped 7 bases, with 12 bases sitting between them. From germline, CDR1 is SEHNR and CDR2 FQNEAQ (reference sequence). The CDR3 loop spans 14 amino acids. This CDR3 is CASSLSGGPNEQFF. CDR3 nucleotide sequence: TGTGCCAGCAGCTTATCTGGCGGCCCGAATGAGCAGTTCTTC.

This sequence joins TRBV5-1 and TRBJ2-7; TRBD1 matches at 9 bases. V lost 0 bases to trimming and J lost 6 bases; unmatched junction nucleotides: 10. The CDR3 runs to 16 residues. Looked up from germline, CDR1 is SGHRS and CDR2 is YFSETQ. CDR3 loop: CASSLANPGQGAEQYF. CDR3 coding DNA: TGCGCCAGCAGCTTGGCAAATCCGGGACAGGGAGCCGAGCAGTACTTC.

The chain combines TRBV7-2 with TRBJ2-1; 8 bases are shared with TRBD2. CDR1 and CDR2 from the germline V gene are SGHTA and FQGNSA. V lost 5 bases and J lost 5; bases outside the gene matches: 5. The length of the CDR3 is 14 residues. The CDR3 loop reads CASSQGLDHNEQFF. In DNA form, the CDR3 reads TGTGCCAGCAGCCAGGGACTAGACCACAATGAGCAGTTCTTC.

The rearrangement links TRBV15 to TRBJ2-2, with TRBD2 identical over 8 bases. This CDR3 contains 16 residues. V gave up 4 bases and J gave up 1 base; unmatched junction bases: 5. CDR1 and CDR2 from the germline V gene are LNHNV and YYDKDF (reference sequence). The CDR3 here is CATSTFGTRNTGELFF. As DNA, the CDR3 is TGTGCCACCAGCACCTTCGGGACTAGGAACACCGGGGAGCTGTTTTTT. Full variable domain (remainder filled in from reference TRBV15 and TRBJ2-2): DAMVIQNPRYQVTQFGKPVTLSCSQTLNHNVMYWYQQKSSQAPKLLFHYYDKDFNNEADTPDNFQSRRPNTSFCFLDIRSPGLGDTAMYLCATSTFGTRNTGELFFGEGSRLTVL.

The CDR3 here is CASRPLSNYGYTF. The CDR3 nucleotides read TGCGCCAGCAGGCCCCTGAGCAACTATGGCTACACCTTC. The V and J genes are TRBV10-2 and TRBJ1-2; D is unclear. The CDR3 loop spans 13 amino acids. Germline V gene lookup returns CDR1 WSHSY and CDR2 SAAADI. The ends were cut back, 6 bases at V and 2 bases at J, with 10 bases in the middle.

The J gene is TRBJ2-3, the V gene TRBV7-2; TRBD2 matches at 9 bases. This CDR3 is built from 15 residues. The germline V gene encodes CDR1 SGHTA and CDR2 FQGNSA. V lost 6 bases and J lost 2; bases outside the gene matches: 6. The DNA of the CDR3 is TGTGCCAGCAGGCTGGCGGGAGGGCCCACAGATACGCAGTATTTT. Amino acid sequence: CASRLAGGPTDTQYF.

The CDR3 coding sequence is TGTGCCAGCAGCCCTAGGCCAGGAAACACCATATATTTT. As protein: CASSPRPGNTIYF. This chain uses TRBV27 with TRBJ1-3; D not resolved. Germline values: CDR1 MNHEY, CDR2 SMNVEV (reference sequence). The ends were cut back, 6 bases at V and 4 bases at J, with 10 bases in the middle. This CDR3 is 13 amino acids long.

This clone was seen just once. The chain is built from TRBV18 and TRBJ2-1; 9 bases line up with TRBD1. The trim removed 2 bases at V and 4 bases at J, leaving 3 bases unmatched. The CDR3 consists of 15 residues. Germline values: CDR1 KGHSH, CDR2 LQKENI. CDR3 loop: CASSPSDRGYNEQFF. DNA for the CDR3: TGTGCCAGCTCACCATCGGACAGGGGATACAATGAGCAGTTCTTC.

In this sample, this clone turned up once. The chain recombines TRBV7-9 with TRBJ1-2; D gene uncertain. The CDR3 sequence is 14 residues long. V lost 2 bases to trimming and J lost 0 bases, with 7 bases between them. The germline V gene encodes CDR1 SEHNR and CDR2 FQNEAQ (reference sequence). The DNA of the CDR3 is TGTGCCAGCAGCTTAACAACAGCTAACTATGGCTACACCTTC. It translates to CASSLTTANYGYTF.